Presented here are 6 T cell receptor beta chains from one specimen sequenced in a study of a mutant IDH1 vaccine in newly diagnosed glioma. Sequencing used immunoSEQ multiplex PCR; TCRdb keeps in-frame clones, though not all of them. Here the sample spans roughly 69,000 clones, about 87% being singletons. The time point is: week 35, safety follow-up. What each vaccine dose contained was 300 ug of mutant IDH1 20-mer peptide, accompanied by topical imiquimod. Their antigens remain unidentified. Here the sequenced sample was PBMCs, taken from a glioma patient whose treatment included an IDH1 peptide vaccine. The source of these receptors is a man aged 30-40 years with glioma.

The chain has TRBV5-1 and TRBJ2-7; TRBD2 matches at 11 bases. V shed 7 bases, J shed 0 bases, and the junction held 9 bases outside the gene matches. The CDR3 has 16 amino acids. Germline CDR1 and CDR2: SGHRS and YFSETQ. CDR3 in DNA: TGCGCCAGCTCCGAGCTAGCGGGAGGAAGCTCCTACGAGCAGTACTTC. As protein: CASSELAGGSSYEQYF.

This clone came up a few times. This rearrangement joins TRBV14 to TRBJ1-1; the D is unclear. The length of the CDR3 is 13 residues. The V gene lost 3 bases and the J gene lost 5 bases, with 10 bases spanning the gap. Germline V lookup: CDR1 SGHDN, CDR2 FVKESK. The CDR3 DNA sequence: TGTGCCAGCAGCCAGTTCGGGAGTACTGAAGCTTTCTTT. It encodes CASSQFGSTEAFF.

The chain has TRBV27 and TRBJ2-3, with 7 positions matching TRBD1. V was clipped by 8 bases and J by 5 bases; unmatched bases: 16. Germline CDR1 reads MNHEY; CDR2 reads SMNVEV (reference sequence). The CDR3 extends over 16 amino acids. The chain's CDR3 is CASAPGQIFMRDTQYF. CDR3 DNA sequence: TGTGCCAGCGCACCGGGACAGATATTTATGAGAGATACGCAGTATTTT.

V gene TRBV5-1 combines with J gene TRBJ1-2; D remains unclear. The CDR3 is made up of 15 amino acids. Trimming stripped 0 bases from V and 4 bases from J, with 13 bases between. Germline CDR1 reads SGHRS; CDR2 reads YFSETQ. In nucleotides, the CDR3 is TGCGCCAGCAGCTTGGCAAGCGGCAGCCTCTATGGCTACACCTTC. It is translated as CASSLASGSLYGYTF. The full variable domain, in which reference TRBV5-1 and TRBJ1-2 provide the parts outside the CDR3, is KAGVTQTPRYLIKTRGQQVTLSCSPISGHRSVSWYQQTPGQGLQFLFEYFSETQRNKGNFPGRFSGRQFSNSRSEMNVSTLELGDSALYLCASSLASGSLYGYTFGSGTRLTVV.

The V gene is TRBV4-1, the J gene TRBJ1-5; TRBD1 aligns across 10 bases. The V and J ends lost 2 bases and 5 bases, in that order; junction bases with no gene match: 3. The CDR3 length is 15 residues. Per germline, CDR1 MGHRA and CDR2 YSYEKL. The CDR3 DNA sequence: TGCGCCAGCAGCCAACGGGACAGGGGTCATCAGCCCCAGCATTTT. Amino acids: CASSQRDRGHQPQHF.

The rearrangement uses TRBV30 and TRBJ1-6; D remains unclear. Trimming removed 4 bases at V and 15 bases at J, with 16 bases between. The CDR3 is 12 amino acids. CDR1 is GTSNPN, CDR2 SVGIG, per germline (reference sequence). DNA of the CDR3: TGTGCCTGGACCTCGTCACGGGAGCGCCTCCACTTT. Amino acid sequence: CAWTSSRERLHF.